This T cell receptor (beta chain) was sequenced for a study of T cell responses to AZD1222 COVID-19 vaccine. General study results and limits: There were vaccine-associated CD4 TCRs across spike, dominant at 160-218 and 743-854. Only a handful of AZD1222 recipients were seropositive at baseline. The donor group comprised mostly white British people and more females; the analysis possibly underestimated clonal diversity.

Both about-4-week and about-12-week second-dose recipients were combined. Clones were read by immunoSEQ multiplex PCR, and TCRdb kept only the in-frame ones, dropping some. The table has about 80,000 clones, approximately 83% seen once. Only a few counts were recorded for this clone. The antigen is unknown. The germline V gene has CDR1 MGHDK and CDR2 SYGVNS. The CDR3 loop spans 15 amino acids. Trimming took 1 base from V and 7 from J, leaving 13 bases between them. This rearrangement joins TRBV25-1 to TRBJ1-4; perhaps TRBD1 as D (5 bases). The origin of this receptor is an adult who received the AZD1222 COVID-19 vaccine. The source was peripheral blood, collected 28 days after the second AZD1222 dose. As DNA, the CDR3 is TGTGCCAGCAGTGAATTCGGCAAGAGGGGTGAAAAACTGTTTTTT. Translated, it gives CASSEFGKRGEKLFF.